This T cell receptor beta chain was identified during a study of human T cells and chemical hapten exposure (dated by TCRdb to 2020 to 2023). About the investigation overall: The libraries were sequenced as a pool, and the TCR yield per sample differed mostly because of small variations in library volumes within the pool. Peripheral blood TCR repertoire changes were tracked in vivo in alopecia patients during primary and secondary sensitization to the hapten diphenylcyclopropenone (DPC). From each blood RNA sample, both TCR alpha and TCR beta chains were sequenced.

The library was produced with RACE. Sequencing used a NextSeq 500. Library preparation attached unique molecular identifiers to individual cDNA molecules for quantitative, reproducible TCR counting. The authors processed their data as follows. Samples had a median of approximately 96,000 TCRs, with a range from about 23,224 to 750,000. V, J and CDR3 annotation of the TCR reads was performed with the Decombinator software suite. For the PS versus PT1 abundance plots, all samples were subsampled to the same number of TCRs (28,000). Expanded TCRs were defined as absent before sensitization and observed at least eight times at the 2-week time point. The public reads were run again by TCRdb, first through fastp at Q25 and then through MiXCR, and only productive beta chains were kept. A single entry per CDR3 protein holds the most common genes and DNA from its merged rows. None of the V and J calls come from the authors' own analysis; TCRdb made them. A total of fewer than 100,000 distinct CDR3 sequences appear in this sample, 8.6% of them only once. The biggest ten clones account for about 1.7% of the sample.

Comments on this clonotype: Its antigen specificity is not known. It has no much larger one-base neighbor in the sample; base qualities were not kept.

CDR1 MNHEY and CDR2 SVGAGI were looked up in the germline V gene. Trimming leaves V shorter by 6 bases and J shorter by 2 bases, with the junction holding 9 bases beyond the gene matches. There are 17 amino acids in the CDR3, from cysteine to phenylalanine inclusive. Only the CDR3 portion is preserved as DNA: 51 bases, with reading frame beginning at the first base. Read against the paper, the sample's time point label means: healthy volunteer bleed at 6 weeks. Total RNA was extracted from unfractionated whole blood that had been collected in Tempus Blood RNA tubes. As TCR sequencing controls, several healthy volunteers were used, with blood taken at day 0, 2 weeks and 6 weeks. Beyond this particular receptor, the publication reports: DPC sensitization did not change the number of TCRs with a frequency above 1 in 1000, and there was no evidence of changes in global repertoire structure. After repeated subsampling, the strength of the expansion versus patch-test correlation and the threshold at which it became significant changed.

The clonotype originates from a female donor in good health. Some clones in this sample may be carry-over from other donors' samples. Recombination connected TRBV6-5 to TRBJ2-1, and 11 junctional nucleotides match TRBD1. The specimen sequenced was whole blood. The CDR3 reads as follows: CASRRFVGQGAYNEQFF. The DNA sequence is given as TGTGCCAGCAGGCGTTTTGTGGGACAGGGGGCCTACAATGAGCAGTTCTTC.